The rows below give T cell receptor beta chains drawn from one sample of a study of blood T cell repertoires in COVID-19. Using immunoSEQ multiplex PCR, the repertoire was profiled, and TCRdb retains in-frame clones only, with some absent. The table records about 220,000 clones, about four fifths of them present only once. The source material was peripheral blood. These receptors were collected from a woman older than 75 with acute or convalescent COVID-19. The CDR3 runs from the conserved cysteine through the conserved F or W. The D gene is left open where the match is weak. Clone sizes are given selectively: once, few, many, or a class where the clone is expanded.

J,length,D,size,V,DNA,CDR3
TRBJ1-4,15,NA,once,TRBV5-1,TGCGCCAGCAGTCCCCTGGGAGGAATTGGTGAAAAACTGTTTTTT,CASSPLGGIGEKLFF
TRBJ2-1,16,NA,NA,TRBV6-5,TGTGCCAGCAGTTACTCAAGCGACTTGTTTTACAATGAGCAGTTCTTC,CASSYSSDLFYNEQFF
TRBJ2-1,17,NA,NA,TRBV19,TGTGCCAGTAGTATAAGGGGCCCAGGGGCCTCCTACAATGAGCAGTTCTTC,CASSIRGPGASYNEQFF
TRBJ1-2,15,TRBD1,NA,TRBV6-6,TGTGCCAGCAGCACAAGACAGGGGGCTTTGCAGGGCTACACCTTC,CASSTRQGALQGYTF
TRBJ1-4,16,NA,NA,TRBV7-9,TGTGCCAGCAGCGCCCAAGGGCCAGGGGTCGGTGAAAAACTGTTTTTT,CASSAQGPGVGEKLFF
TRBJ1-1,17,TRBD1,NA,TRBV25-1,TGTGCCAGCAGTGAATATATGGGACAGGGGGCTATTCTTGAAGCTTTCTTT,CASSEYMGQGAILEAFF
TRBJ1-2,15,NA,NA,TRBV7-2,TGTGCCAGCAGCTTCGACGCGGGGGCAAGTTATGGCTACACCTTC,CASSFDAGASYGYTF
TRBJ1-2,14,TRBD1,NA,TRBV2,TGTGCCAGCGAAAAGGACAGGGGGCGTTATGGCTACACCTTC,CASEKDRGRYGYTF
TRBJ1-5,15,TRBD1,NA,TRBV7-6,TGTGCCAGCAGCCCATACAGGGGGGGCAATCAGCCCCAGCATTTT,CASSPYRGGNQPQHF
TRBJ1-1,13,TRBD1,NA,TRBV19,TGTGCCAGTAGTACAACAGGGGAGACTGAAGCTTTCTTT,CASSTTGETEAFF
TRBJ2-1,14,NA,NA,TRBV2,TGTGCCAGCATTCGGTCCGGGGGACACAATGAGCAGTTCTTC,CASIRSGGHNEQFF
TRBJ2-3,16,NA,NA,TRBV7-2,TGTGCCAGCAGCCCGGAGGACAGTCATAGCACAGATACGCAGTATTTT,CASSPEDSHSTDTQYF
TRBJ1-4,15,NA,NA,TRBV2,TGTGCCAGCAGTGAGGGGGCAGCAACTAATGAAAAACTGTTTTTT,CASSEGAATNEKLFF
TRBJ2-7,15,TRBD2,NA,TRBV10-2,TGCGCCAGCAGCCCCGCCGGGACTATGCCCTACGAGCAGTACTTC,CASSPAGTMPYEQYF
TRBJ1-1,17,TRBD1,NA,TRBV19,TGTGCCAGTAGTATACCAATCAGGGACAGGGTGAACACTGAAGCTTTCTTT,CASSIPIRDRVNTEAFF
TRBJ2-5,15,NA,NA,TRBV7-9,TGTGCCAGCAGCTTAGGGGGGACAAAGCAAGAGACCCAGTACTTC,CASSLGGTKQETQYF
TRBJ1-1,14,NA,NA,TRBV3-1/TRBV3-2,TGTGCCAGCGCCGATTGGGGGGGGAACACTGAAGCTTTCTTT,CASADWGGNTEAFF
TRBJ1-3,18,NA,few,TRBV10-3,TGTGCCACCTCCGGAAGACAGGACCGATACCTCTCTGGAAACACCATATATTTT,CATSGRQDRYLSGNTIYF
TRBJ2-1,16,TRBD2,NA,TRBV5-1,TGCGCCAGCAGCCCGTTAACTAGCGGGGGGCACAATGAGCAGTTCTTC,CASSPLTSGGHNEQFF
TRBJ2-3,15,TRBD2,NA,TRBV6-1,TGTGCCAGCAGTGAGGGGACTAGCGCCCTCAGTACGCAGTATTTT,CASSEGTSALSTQYF
TRBJ1-2,16,TRBD1,NA,TRBV10-3,TGTGCCATCAGTGTGGCTGGGACAGGCTCTAACTATGGCTACACCTTC,CAISVAGTGSNYGYTF
TRBJ1-5,14,NA,NA,TRBV28,TGTGCCAGCACCCCGGGCGGGGTATTTCAGCCCCAGCATTTT,CASTPGGVFQPQHF
TRBJ1-1,15,NA,NA,TRBV18,TGTGCCAGCTCACTTGGCGGACAGATGAACACTGAAGCTTTCTTT,CASSLGGQMNTEAFF
TRBJ1-4,15,TRBD1,NA,TRBV6-5,TGTGCCAGCATATTCTCAGGGGGTTCGAATGAAAAACTGTTTTTT,CASIFSGGSNEKLFF
TRBJ1-2,17,NA,NA,TRBV4-3,TGCGCCAGCAGCCGCGTGAGGGGAGGGGCCACCTCCTATGGCTACACCTTC,CASSRVRGGATSYGYTF
TRBJ1-1,13,NA,NA,TRBV9,TGTGCCAGCAGCGTAGAAGGGAGGGAACGAACTTTCTTT,CASSVEGRERTFF
TRBJ1-1,11,NA,NA,TRBV10-3,TGTGCCCTTCAGGGTGGCACTGAAGCTTTCTTT,CALQGGTEAFF
TRBJ2-7,17,TRBD1,NA,TRBV5-1,TGCGCCAGCAGCCTCTCTTTGCCCGGGACAGCTACCTACGAGCAGTACTTC,CASSLSLPGTATYEQYF
TRBJ1-6,14,TRBD1,NA,TRBV6-5,TGTGCCAGCAGCCGGGACAGAGATAATTCACCCCTCCACTTT,CASSRDRDNSPLHF
TRBJ2-2,13,NA,once,TRBV12-3/TRBV12-4,TGTGCCAGCGCAATCAGGAACACCGGGGAGCTGTTTTTT,CASAIRNTGELFF
TRBJ2-1,16,TRBD2,once,TRBV7-8,TGTGCCAGCAGCCCCTGGCGGGAGAGCTCCTACAATGAGCAGTTCTTC,CASSPWRESSYNEQFF